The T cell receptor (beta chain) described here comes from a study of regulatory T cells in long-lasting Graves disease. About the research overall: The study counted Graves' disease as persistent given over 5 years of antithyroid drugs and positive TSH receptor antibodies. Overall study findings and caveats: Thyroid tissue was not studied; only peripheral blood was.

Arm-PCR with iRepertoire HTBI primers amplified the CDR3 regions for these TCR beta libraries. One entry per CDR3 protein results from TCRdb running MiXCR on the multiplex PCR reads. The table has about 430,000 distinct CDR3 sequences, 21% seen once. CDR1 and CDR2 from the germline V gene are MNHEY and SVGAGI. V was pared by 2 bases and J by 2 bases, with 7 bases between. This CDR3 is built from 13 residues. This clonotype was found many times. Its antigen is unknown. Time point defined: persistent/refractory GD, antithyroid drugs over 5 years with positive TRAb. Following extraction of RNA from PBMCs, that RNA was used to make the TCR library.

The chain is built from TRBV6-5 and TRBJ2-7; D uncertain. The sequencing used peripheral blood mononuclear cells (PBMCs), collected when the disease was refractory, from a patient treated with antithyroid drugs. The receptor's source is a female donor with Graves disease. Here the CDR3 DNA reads TGTGCCAGCAGTTACGGTCGTACCTACGAGCAGTACTTC. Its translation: CASSYGRTYEQYF.